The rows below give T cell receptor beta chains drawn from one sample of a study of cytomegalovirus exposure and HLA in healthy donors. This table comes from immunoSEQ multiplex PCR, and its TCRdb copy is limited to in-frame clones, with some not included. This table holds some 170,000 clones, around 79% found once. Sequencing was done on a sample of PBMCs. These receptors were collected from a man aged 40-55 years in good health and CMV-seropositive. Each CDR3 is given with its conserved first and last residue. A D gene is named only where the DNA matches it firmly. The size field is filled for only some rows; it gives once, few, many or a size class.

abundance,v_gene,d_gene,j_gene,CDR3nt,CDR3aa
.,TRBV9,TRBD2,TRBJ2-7,TGTGCCAGCAGCGGGGGACTAGCGGACCTCCCCCACGAGCAGTACTTC,CASSGGLADLPHEQYF
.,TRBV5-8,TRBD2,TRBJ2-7,TGTGCCAGCAGCTTGGGAACTAGCGGGAGATCCGGCTACGAGCAGTACTTC,CASSLGTSGRSGYEQYF
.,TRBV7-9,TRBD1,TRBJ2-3,TGTGCCAGCAGCACTGGACAGGGAGCCACAGATGCGCAGTATTTT,CASSTGQGATDAQYF
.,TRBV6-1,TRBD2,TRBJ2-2,TGTGCCAGCAGTGAAACGGTAGCGGGAGACTACGGGGAGCTGTTTTTT,CASSETVAGDYGELFF
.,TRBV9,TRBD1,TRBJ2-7,TGTGCCAGCAGCCCCCAGAGGAGGAATTGGCAGGGGGTCGACGAGCAGTACTTC,CASSPQRRNWQGVDEQYF
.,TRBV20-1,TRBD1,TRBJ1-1,TGCTGTGGACAGGGGGGCACTGAAGCTTTCTTT,CCGQGGTEAFF
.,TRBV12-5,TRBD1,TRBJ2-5,TGTGCTAGTGGCTGGACAGGGGAGGAGACCCAGTACTTC,CASGWTGEETQYF
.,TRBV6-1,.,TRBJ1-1,TGTGCCAGCACTCCGGGTCTCATGAACACTGAAGCTTTCTTT,CASTPGLMNTEAFF
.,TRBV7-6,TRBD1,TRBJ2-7,TGTGCCAGCAGCGCCTGGGACAGGGGCTCCTACGAGCAGTACTTC,CASSAWDRGSYEQYF
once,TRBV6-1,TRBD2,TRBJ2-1,TGTGCCAGCAGTCTACTTAGCGGGATAGGCAATGAGCAGTTCTTC,CASSLLSGIGNEQFF
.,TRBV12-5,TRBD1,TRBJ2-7,TGTGCTAGTGGCTCGACAGGGTCCGAGCAGTACTTC,CASGSTGSEQYF
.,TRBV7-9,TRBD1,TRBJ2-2,TGTGCCAGCAGCTCCGGACAGGGGGATACCGGGGAGCTGTTTTTT,CASSSGQGDTGELFF
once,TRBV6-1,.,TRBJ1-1,TGTGCCAGCAGGTACAGGGTGAAGAACACTGAAGCTTTCTTT,CASRYRVKNTEAFF
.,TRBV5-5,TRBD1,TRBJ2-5,TGTGCCAGCAGCTTGGACAGGGGGTCTGAGACCCAGTACTTC,CASSLDRGSETQYF
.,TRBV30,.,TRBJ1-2,TGTGCCTGGAGTGCGGGTGGCTACACCTTC,CAWSAGGYTF
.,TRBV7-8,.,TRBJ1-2,TGTGCCAGCAGCCAAACAGCTAACTATGGCTACACCTTC,CASSQTANYGYTF
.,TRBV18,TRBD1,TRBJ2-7,TGTGCCAGCTCACCACGCGAGGTAGGGACAGGGTTGGCCGAGCAGTACTTC,CASSPREVGTGLAEQYF
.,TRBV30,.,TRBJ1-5,TGTGCCTGGAGTGCACAGATGGGGCCCCAGCATTTT,CAWSAQMGPQHF
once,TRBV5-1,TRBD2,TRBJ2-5,TGCGCCAGCAGCTTCTCGGGACTAGAGACAGAGACCCAGTACTTC,CASSFSGLETETQYF
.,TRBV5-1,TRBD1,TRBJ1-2,TGCGCCAGCAGCTCCGGGACAGGGCTTCCCCGTGGCGGCTACACCTTC,CASSSGTGLPRGGYTF
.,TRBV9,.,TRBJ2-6,TGTGCCAGCAGCCCTAACTCCGGCAGGTTCCCCTCTGGGGCCAACGTCCTGACTTTC,CASSPNSGRFPSGANVLTF
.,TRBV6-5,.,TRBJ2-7,TGTGCCAGCGGAATACAGGGTTTATCCTACGAGCAGTACTTC,CASGIQGLSYEQYF
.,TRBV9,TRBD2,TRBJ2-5,TGTGCCAGCAGCCCTAATGGCGGGAGGGCCCGGGAGACCCAGTACTTC,CASSPNGGRARETQYF
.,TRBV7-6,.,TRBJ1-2,TGTGCCAGCAGCCCCCAGTCCCGGGGGGGCAGCTATGGCTACACCTTC,CASSPQSRGGSYGYTF
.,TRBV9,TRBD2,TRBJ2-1,TGTGCCAGCAGCGTAGAGGGCGGGAGGGCCCATGAGCAGTTCTTC,CASSVEGGRAHEQFF
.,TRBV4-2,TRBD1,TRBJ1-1,TGTGCCAGCAGCCCTCTCCCAGGGACAGGGAGGAGCACTGAAGCTTTCTTT,CASSPLPGTGRSTEAFF
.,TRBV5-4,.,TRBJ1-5,TGTGCCAGCAGCTTGGGTAGGGGCGCGGAGCAGCCCCAGCATTTT,CASSLGRGAEQPQHF
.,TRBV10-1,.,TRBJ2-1,TGCGCCAGCAGTCCCATACTAGCTGGGGCTGAGCAGTTCTTC,CASSPILAGAEQFF
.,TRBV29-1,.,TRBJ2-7,TGCAGCGTTGAATCTGGCACAACCTACGAGCAGTACTTC,CSVESGTTYEQYF
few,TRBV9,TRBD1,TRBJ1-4,TGTGCCAGCAGCGTAGGAATACAGGGGGATAATGAAAAACTGTTTTTT,CASSVGIQGDNEKLFF
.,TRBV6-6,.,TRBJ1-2,TGTGCCAGCAGCCCCGGGGGGAGCGGGGGCTACACCTTC,CASSPGGSGGYTF
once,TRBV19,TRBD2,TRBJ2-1,TGTGCCAGTAGTAGGACTAGCGGGAGGACGTACAATGAGCAGTTCTTC,CASSRTSGRTYNEQFF
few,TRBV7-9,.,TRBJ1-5,TGTGCCAGCAGCTTAGAAAATGTAGATCAGCCCCAGCATTTT,CASSLENVDQPQHF
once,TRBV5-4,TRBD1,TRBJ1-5,TGTGCCAGCAGCCCGGGGACAGGGAGCAATCAGCCCCAGCATTTT,CASSPGTGSNQPQHF